The source of this T cell receptor (beta chain) is a study of yellow fever vaccine responses in identical twins. TCRdb reprocessed the RT-PCR reads with MiXCR, giving one entry per CDR3 protein. The sample includes some 1,100 distinct CDR3 sequences, almost 85% of them seen just once. As to this clonotype: Its antigen is not identified.

The CDR3 sequence is 13 residues long. Germline CDR1 and CDR2: ENHRY and SYGVKD. Trimming removed 6 bases at V and 0 bases at J, with 8 bases between. General observations from the study: On the reported evidence, twins' vaccine T cell responses seemed partly convergent and partly personalized.

V and J are TRBV10-3 and TRBJ1-2; D not certain. The sequence came from a female donor who received the yellow fever vaccine. Sequenced material: T cells from blood (PBMCs), unsorted or a sorted subset (not recorded which), taken before or after yellow fever vaccination (not recorded which). The CDR3 nucleotides are TGTGCCATCAGGGCTGGAGCTAACTATGGCTACACCTTC. Its translation is CAIRAGANYGYTF.